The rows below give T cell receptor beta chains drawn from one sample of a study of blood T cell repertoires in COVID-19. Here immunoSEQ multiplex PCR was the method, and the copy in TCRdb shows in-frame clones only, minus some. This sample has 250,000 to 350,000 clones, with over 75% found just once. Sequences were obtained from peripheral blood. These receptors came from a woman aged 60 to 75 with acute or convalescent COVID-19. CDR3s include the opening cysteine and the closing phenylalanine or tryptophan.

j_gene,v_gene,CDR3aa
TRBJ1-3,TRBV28,CASSRQGNTIYF
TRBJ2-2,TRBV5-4,CASSAVLAGGLNGELFF
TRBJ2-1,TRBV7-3,CASSSGQGKANEQFF
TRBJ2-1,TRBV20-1,CSASGFLAGNNEQFF
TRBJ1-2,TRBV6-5,CASSYSTGQGYGYTF
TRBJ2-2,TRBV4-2,CASSQAASAGTGELFF
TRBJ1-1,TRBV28,CASTEVGGRRVTEAFF
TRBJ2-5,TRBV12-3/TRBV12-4,CASSSPLQETQYF
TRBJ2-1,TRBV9,CASSPRGAYNEQFF
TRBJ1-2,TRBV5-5,CASSSDRYYGYTF
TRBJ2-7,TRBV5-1,CASSLRGQTYEQYF
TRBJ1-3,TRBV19,CASSIYPWSGNTIYF
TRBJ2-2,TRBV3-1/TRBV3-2,CASSLPGGLGELFF
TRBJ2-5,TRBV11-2,CASSIAGTSVSETQYF
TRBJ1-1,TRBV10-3,CAISDEVANTEAFF
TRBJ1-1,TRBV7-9,CASSPRVDPPRGAFF
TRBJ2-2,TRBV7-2,CASSLGRADTGELFF
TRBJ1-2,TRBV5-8,CASSLLRGGDGYTF
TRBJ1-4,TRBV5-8,CASSPGTREEKLFF
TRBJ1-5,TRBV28,CASSPFVGAGNQPQHF